The following is a T cell receptor (beta chain) sequence with its context. The antigen remains undetermined. Libraries were prepared by immunoSEQ multiplex PCR; TCRdb keeps only in-frame clonotypes and omits some of them. The profile covers 110,000 to 150,000 clones, with around 90% appearing a single time and roughly 6.4% taken by the ten largest. This specimen comes from a study of cytomegalovirus exposure and HLA in healthy donors. Study-wide background: The same platform as the approximately 670 first-cohort repertoires was used for the 120 validation repertoires, a later analysis reported.

The study, taken as a whole, reports: The study recorded 150 to 200 TCR beta chains that were cytomegalovirus-associated. The tendency of first-cohort TCR clusters to co-occur in the 120 or so validation repertoires was the finding of a later analysis.

CDR3 size: 12 residues. Germline CDR1 reads MDHEN; CDR2 reads SYDVKM. Trimming took 5 bases from V and 4 from J, leaving 9 bases between them. J is TRBJ2-7 and V is TRBV28; D gene ambiguous. The sequence derives from a woman in her 30s in good health and CMV-seropositive. Sequencing was done on a sample of PBMCs. CDR3 in amino acids: CASSTSRYEQYF. The CDR3 DNA reads as TGTGCCAGCAGTACGAGTCGATACGAGCAGTACTTC.